This T cell receptor beta chain is drawn from a study of blood T cell repertoires in COVID-19. The overall study: Specimens from acute and convalescent COVID-19 originated in the United States, Italy and Spain. Sample material is recorded as cDNA or gDNA derived from T cells, B-cell-depleted T cells, or PBMCs.

Germline V gene data show CDR1 as SGHNT and CDR2 as YYREEE (reference sequence). The ends lost 4 bases at V and 6 bases at J; junction bases unmatched: 4. The CDR3 has 13 residues. Original processing notes: Quantification of nucleated cells was approximated via reference gene primer amplification. The data were produced by immunoSEQ multiplex PCR, yet TCRdb's version contains in-frame clones alone and is incomplete. D and trimming were read from the DNA, whereas the V and J calls and clone size are those reported in that table. The sample has a few hundred thousand clones; about 90% are singletons. The sample was peripheral blood. The clonotype originates from a man in his forties with acute or convalescent COVID-19. J is TRBJ2-7 and V is TRBV5-4; 10 bases agree with TRBD2. CDR3 DNA: TGTGCCAGCAGCATATGGACTAGCGGCGAGCAGTACTTC. Translating it yields CASSIWTSGEQYF.